Shown below are 10 T cell receptor beta chains from a single sample sequenced in a study of T cells after yellow fever vaccination. Using its own MiXCR run on the 5' RACE reads, TCRdb lists one record per CDR3 protein. The sample has some 400,000 distinct CDR3 sequences, 6.2% seen once. The sample here was PBMCs, taken 5 days after the yellow fever booster vaccination. The receptors were sampled from a man in his thirties or forties who received the YFV17D yellow fever vaccine.

J is TRBJ2-5 and V is TRBV20-1; D might be TRBD1 (6 bases). The CDR3 is 16 amino acids. The V end was cut by 0 bases, the J end by 1 base, with 15 bases between. Per the germline V gene, CDR1 is DFQATT and CDR2 is SNEGSKA (reference sequence). The chain's CDR3 is CSARDPRQASQETQYF. CDR3 sequence (DNA): TGCAGTGCTAGAGATCCCCGACAGGCCTCCCAAGAGACCCAGTACTTC.

This clonotype was observed at least ten times. The J gene is TRBJ2-3, the V gene TRBV20-1; D possibly corresponds to TRBD2 (7 bases). Germline V gene sequence: CDR1 DFQATT, CDR2 SNEGSKA (reference sequence). The CDR3 extends over 19 amino acids. V was cut by 1 base and J by 0 bases, with 23 bases left in between. The CDR3: CSARVPRGKSGVSTDTQYF. DNA of the CDR3: TGCAGTGCTAGAGTCCCAAGGGGGAAGAGCGGGGTCAGCACAGATACGCAGTATTTT.

At least ten counts were recorded for this clonotype. The chain carries TRBV7-9 and TRBJ1-3; D is unresolved. CDR1 is SEHNR, CDR2 FQNEAQ, per germline (reference sequence). The V and J ends lost 5 bases and 0 bases respectively, with 11 bases between them. This CDR3 has 15 amino acids. DNA of the CDR3: TGTGCCAGCAGCCAAAAAGCAGACTCTGGAAACACCATATATTTT. Protein: CASSQKADSGNTIYF.

This clonotype occurred a few times. V gene TRBV19 combines with J gene TRBJ2-4; 10 bases agree with TRBD1. The CDR3 has 20 residues. The V segment lost 7 bases and the J segment 3 bases; nucleotides outside the gene matches: 21. Looked up from germline, CDR1 is LNHDA and CDR2 is SQIVND (reference sequence). This CDR3 is CASTKGGKGTGDFGKNIQYF. Here the CDR3 DNA reads TGTGCCAGTACCAAAGGGGGGAAGGGGACAGGGGATTTTGGCAAAAACATTCAGTACTTC.

There are many counts of this clonotype. This chain connects TRBV14 to TRBJ1-2; D unclear. CDR3 length equals 13 residues. Germline V gene data show CDR1 as SGHDN and CDR2 as FVKESK. Trimming removed 0 bases at V and 2 bases at J, with 4 bases between. CDR3 protein: CASSQDLNYGYTF. CDR3 DNA sequence: TGTGCCAGCAGCCAAGATTTGAACTATGGCTACACCTTC.

This clonotype was seen ten or more times. J is TRBJ2-2 and V is TRBV23-1; 8 bases line up with TRBD1. TRBV23-1 is an open reading frame whose function is uncertain. J was trimmed by 5 bases and V by 2 bases; bases with no gene match: 10. This CDR3 spans 17 amino acids. The CDR3 region is CASSQEDQGASTGELFF. In DNA form, the CDR3 reads TGCGCCAGCAGTCAAGAGGACCAGGGGGCTAGTACCGGGGAGCTGTTTTTT.

This clonotype came up a few times. This sequence joins TRBV18 and TRBJ2-1, with TRBD2 matching 14 bases. The length of the CDR3 is 15 residues. CDR1 is KGHSH and CDR2 is LQKENI in the germline V gene. V dropped 8 bases and J dropped 4; count of bases not matched to a gene: 4. CDR3 DNA: TGTGCCAGCACAGGACTAGCGGGAGGTTACAATGAGCAGTTCTTC. Translated: CASTGLAGGYNEQFF.

This clonotype was recorded a few times. The V and J genes are TRBV28 and TRBJ1-2, with 9 bases aligning to TRBD1. Trimming at V came to 4 bases and at J to 8 bases, leaving 8 bases not matched to a gene. There are 14 residues in the CDR3. Germline V CDR1 and CDR2: MDHEN, SYDVKM. CDR3 protein: CASSSGTGNVGYTF. The CDR3 nucleotides are TGTGCCAGCAGTTCCGGGACAGGGAATGTCGGCTACACCTTC.

The J gene is TRBJ2-7, the V gene TRBV5-4, with D maybe TRBD1 (5 bases). The V gene lost 4 bases and the J gene lost 3 bases, with 17 bases spanning the gap. The CDR3 contains 15 residues. Germline V lookup: CDR1 SGHNT, CDR2 YYREEE (reference sequence). This chain's CDR3 is CASSRVVGRGYEQYF. CDR3 in DNA: TGTGCCAGCAGCCGAGTTGTGGGTAGGGGCTACGAGCAGTACTTC.

The rearrangement links TRBV4-1 to TRBJ2-1; D is ambiguous. The CDR3 loop spans 15 amino acids. Germline CDR1 MGHRA, CDR2 YSYEKL. The ends were cut back, 4 bases at V and 6 bases at J, with 16 bases in the middle. CDR3 sequence: CASSLISDSFNEQFF. The CDR3 DNA follows: TGCGCCAGCAGCCTAATATCCGATAGCTTCAATGAGCAGTTCTTC.